Included here is one TCR beta chain sequence, with context. Trimming removed 7 bases from V and 4 bases from J; junction bases left unmatched: 4. This CDR3 contains 14 residues. Germline assignment: CDR1 SGHTA and CDR2 FQGNSA. These data come from a study of blood T cell repertoires in COVID-19. Study information: COVID-19 samples, acute and convalescent, were from the United States, Italy and Spain. T cells, B-cell-depleted T cells, or PBMCs provided the cDNA or gDNA that served as material.

Authors' analysis steps: Estimation of nucleated cell counts relied on the amplification of reference gene primers. This table comes from immunoSEQ multiplex PCR, and its TCRdb copy is limited to in-frame clones, with some not included. V and J calls and clone size come straight from that table; D and trimming were deduced from the DNA. Altogether some 180,000 clones are present, 65% to 85% being singletons, with the ten largest covering roughly a tenth. The sequence was obtained from a man in his 70s with active or convalescent COVID-19. The sample taken for sequencing was peripheral blood. This sequence joins TRBV7-2 and TRBJ2-5, with 12 bases matching TRBD2. CDR3 loop: CASTSGRAPETQYF. DNA of the CDR3: TGTGCCAGCACTAGCGGGAGGGCCCCAGAGACCCAGTACTTC.